One sample yielded the 13 T cell receptor beta chains listed below, sequenced in a study of OX40 agonist ivuxolimab in advanced cancers. The receptor library was made with the immunoSEQ multiplex PCR assay. TCRdb retrieved this table from immuneACCESS and kept in-frame rearrangements only. Not all clones are present; in checked studies, unresolved V genes account for under half, and no reason is known for the remainder. The sample includes 60,000 to 70,000 clones, with roughly 80% observed a single time. The top ten clones comprise approximately 1.3% of the sample. Sample: CD4+ or CD8+ T cells sorted from blood, taken in a trial of the OX40 agonist ivuxolimab. Receptor source: an adult with an advanced solid tumor such as melanoma, head and neck, liver or kidney cancer.

In its sample, this clone was seen once. This rearrangement joins TRBV7-2 to TRBJ2-2; maybe TRBD2 (6 bases). The CDR3 runs to 16 residues. Deletions cut 7 bases from V and 4 bases from J, with 19 bases between. Germline CDR1 SGHTA, CDR2 FQGNSA. The CDR3 DNA reads as TGTGCCAGCAAATATAGGCGGGGAGGTAGCACCGGGGAGCTGTTTTTT. This gives the protein CASKYRRGGSTGELFF.

This chain connects TRBV7-7 to TRBJ2-3; D might be TRBD1 (6 bases). Germline V lookup: CDR1 SSHAT, CDR2 FNYEAQ (reference sequence). This CDR3 comprises 15 residues. The V end was cut by 5 bases, the J end by 3 bases, with 15 bases between. CDR3 bases: TGTGCCAGCAGCCCAGGGACATCTCTGACAGATACGCAGTATTTT. Its translation is CASSPGTSLTDTQYF.

The gene calls are TRBV7-2 and TRBJ2-1; tentatively, D is TRBD1 (5 bases). Trimming shortened V by 1 base and J by 9 bases, and 19 bases separated the two germline ends. The germline V gene encodes CDR1 SGHTA and CDR2 FQGNSA. This CDR3 region has 16 residues. The CDR3 DNA reads as TGTGCCAGCAGCTTAGTGGTCCAGGGTCATTCTGGTGAGCAGTTCTTC. This encodes CASSLVVQGHSGEQFF.

V gene TRBV7-9 combines with J gene TRBJ2-1; D not resolved. From germline, CDR1 is SEHNR and CDR2 FQNEAQ (reference sequence). CDR3 size: 15 residues. The ends were cut back, 5 bases at V and 8 bases at J, with 19 bases in the middle. For the CDR3, the DNA is TGTGCCAGCAGCCCTCAGATGGTGGGCCCCCATGAGCAGTTCTTC. Protein: CASSPQMVGPHEQFF.

The rearrangement joins TRBV5-4 to TRBJ2-2, with D tentatively TRBD1 or TRBD2 (6 bases each). CDR1 is SGHNT, CDR2 YYREEE, per germline (reference sequence). CDR3 length: 15 amino acids. Trimming shortened V by 4 bases and J by 0 bases, and 10 bases separated the two germline ends. The CDR3 DNA reads TGTGCCAGCAGCCACGGGGGCGCGAACACCGGGGAGCTGTTTTTT. Amino acid sequence: CASSHGGANTGELFF.

The chain carries TRBV15 and TRBJ1-2; TRBD1 agrees at 11 bases. Germline-derived CDR1 and CDR2 are LNHNV and YYDKDF (reference sequence). The length of the CDR3 is 16 residues. Unmatched junction bases numbered 8, after V lost 1 base and J lost 7 bases. CDR3 DNA sequence: TGTGCCACCAGCAGAGCTCGGACAGGGGGCCTTGGTGGCTACACCTTC. It codes for CATSRARTGGLGGYTF.

The gene calls are TRBV7-2 and TRBJ1-4, with D unresolved. The CDR3 loop spans 18 amino acids. V lost 1 base to trimming and J lost 12 bases, with 27 bases between them. The V gene's germline CDR1 is SGHTA and CDR2 FQGNSA. The CDR3 loop reads CASSLVGLGSGWLGELFF. The CDR3 region has the DNA TGTGCCAGCAGCTTAGTCGGACTGGGGTCCGGATGGCTTGGCGAACTGTTTTTT.

The rearrangement joins TRBV6-6 to TRBJ1-4; D gene ambiguous. Trimming left V 7 bases short and J 4 bases short, with 10 bases between. The CDR3 is 13 residues long. From germline, CDR1 is MNHNY and CDR2 SVGAGI (reference sequence). The CDR3 DNA reads TGTGCCAGCACCCCCTTGAATAATGAAAAACTGTTTTTT. Translating gives CASTPLNNEKLFF.

V and J are TRBV5-6 and TRBJ2-5, with 9 bases aligning to TRBD2. In germline, CDR1 is SGHDT, CDR2 YYEEEE. J gave up 4 bases and V 0 bases, and 7 bases lay outside the gene matches. This CDR3 is built from 16 residues. CDR3 nucleotide sequence: TGTGCCAGCAGCTTGGCCTGGCTAGCGGGGATAGAGACCCAGTACTTC. Its protein product is CASSLAWLAGIETQYF.

This chain joins TRBV5-4 and TRBJ2-4; 9 bases match TRBD1. From germline, CDR1 is SGHNT and CDR2 YYREEE (reference sequence). Losses at the gene ends were 3 bases for V and 0 bases for J; bases not matched to a gene: 4. The CDR3 is 16 amino acids. The CDR3 DNA follows: TGTGCCAGCAGCTCCGGGACAGGGCTAGCCAAAAACATTCAGTACTTC. Protein sequence: CASSSGTGLAKNIQYF.

The V call is TRBV7-2, the J call TRBJ2-7; TRBD1 aligns across 9 bases. The CDR3 is made up of 15 amino acids. The junction had 11 bases not matched to a gene; V was cut back by 5 bases and J by 6 bases. Germline lookup yields CDR1 SGHTA and CDR2 FQGNSA. CDR3 sequence reads: CASSPARDRVTEQYF. In DNA form, the CDR3 reads TGTGCCAGCAGCCCTGCAAGGGACAGGGTAACCGAGCAGTACTTC.

The chain uses TRBV2 and TRBJ1-6; perhaps TRBD1 as D (5 bases). The V and J ends lost 8 bases and 9 bases respectively, with 14 bases between them. The germline gives CDR1 SNHLY, CDR2 FYNNEI. The length of the CDR3 is 13 residues. CDR3 coding DNA: TGTGCCAGCGGGGCAGACATGGGTTCACCCCTCCACTTT. Translated, it gives CASGADMGSPLHF.

This clone was seen just once. The gene calls are TRBV7-2 and TRBJ2-1; D is ambiguous. Germline loops: CDR1 SGHTA, CDR2 FQGNSA. Trimming cost V 4 bases and J 4 bases, with 14 bases left between them. This CDR3 has 15 amino acids. The DNA of the CDR3 is TGTGCCAGCAGCTCGACTTGGGTGGGGTACAATGAGCAGTTCTTC. Its translation: CASSSTWVGYNEQFF.